The clone carrying this T cell receptor (beta chain) was found a few times. Original processing notes: For nucleated cells, counts were estimated from reference gene primer amplification. Libraries were prepared by immunoSEQ multiplex PCR; TCRdb keeps only in-frame clonotypes and omits some of them. V and J calls and clone size are as listed in that table; D and trimming were resolved from the DNA. Among around 200,000 clones listed, roughly 90% were seen once. The sample belongs to a study of blood T cell repertoires in COVID-19. Whole-study context: Samples representing acute and convalescent COVID-19 were sourced from the United States, Italy and Spain. The cDNA or gDNA used as material had been derived from T cells, B-cell-depleted T cells, or PBMCs.

This receptor was identified in a man between 70 and 80 years old with active or convalescent COVID-19. Sequencing used peripheral blood.

CDR3 sequence reads: CASSFSSGDAYEQYF. The CDR3 nucleotides read TGTGCCAGCAGCTTCTCTAGCGGAGATGCCTACGAGCAGTACTTC. J is TRBJ2-7 and V is TRBV5-4; 7 bases line up with TRBD2. CDR3 length: 15 amino acids. Looked up from germline, CDR1 is SGHNT and CDR2 is YYREEE (reference sequence). Trimming took 2 bases from V and 2 from J; bases not matched to a gene: 7.